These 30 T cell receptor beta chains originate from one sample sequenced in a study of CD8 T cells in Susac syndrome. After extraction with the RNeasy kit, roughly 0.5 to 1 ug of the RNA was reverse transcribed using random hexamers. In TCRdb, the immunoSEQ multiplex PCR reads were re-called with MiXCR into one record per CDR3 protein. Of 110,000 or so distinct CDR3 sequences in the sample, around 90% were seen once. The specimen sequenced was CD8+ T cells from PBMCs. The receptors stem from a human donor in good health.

The CDR3 sequence: CASGTGAGNEAFF. Written as DNA, the CDR3 is TGTGCCAGCGGGACGGGGGCGGGAAATGAAGCTTTCTTT. This chain joins TRBV3-1 and TRBJ1-1; possible D gene TRBD1, 6 bases. This CDR3 has 13 residues. Germline CDR1 and CDR2: LGHDT and YNNKEL (reference sequence). Trimming took 8 bases from V and 7 from J, leaving 17 bases between them.

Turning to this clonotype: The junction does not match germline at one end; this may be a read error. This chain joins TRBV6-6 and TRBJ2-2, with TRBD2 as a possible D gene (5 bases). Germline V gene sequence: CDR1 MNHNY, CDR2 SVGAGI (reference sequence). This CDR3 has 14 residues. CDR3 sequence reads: CASSYQSMTGELLF. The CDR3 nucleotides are TGTGCCAGCAGTTACCAGTCAATGACCGGGGAGCTGCTTTTT.

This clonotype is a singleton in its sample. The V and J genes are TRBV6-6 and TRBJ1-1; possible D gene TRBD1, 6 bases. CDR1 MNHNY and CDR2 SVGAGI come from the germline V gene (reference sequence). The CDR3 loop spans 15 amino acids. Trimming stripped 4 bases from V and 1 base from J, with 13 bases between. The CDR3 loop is CASSWTEPTNTEAFF. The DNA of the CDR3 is TGTGCCAGCAGTTGGACAGAACCTACGAACACTGAAGCTTTCTTT.

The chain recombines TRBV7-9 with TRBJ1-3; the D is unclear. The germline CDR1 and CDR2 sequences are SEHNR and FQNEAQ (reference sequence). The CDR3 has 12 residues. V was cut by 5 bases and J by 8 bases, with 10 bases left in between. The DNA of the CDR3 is TGTGCCAGCAGCCCCCACCCTGACACCATATATTTT. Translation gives CASSPHPDTIYF.

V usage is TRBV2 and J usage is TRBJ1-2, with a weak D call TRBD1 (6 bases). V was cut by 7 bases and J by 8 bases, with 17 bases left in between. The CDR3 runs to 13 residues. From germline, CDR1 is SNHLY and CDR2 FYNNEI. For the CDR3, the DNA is TGTGCCAGCAAGACTACAGGGCTTTGGGGCTACACCTTC. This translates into CASKTTGLWGYTF.

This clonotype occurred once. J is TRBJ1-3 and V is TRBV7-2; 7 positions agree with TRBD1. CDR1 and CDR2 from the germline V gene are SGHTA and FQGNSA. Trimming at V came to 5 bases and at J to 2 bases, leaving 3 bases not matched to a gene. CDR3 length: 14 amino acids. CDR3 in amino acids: CASSPDRAGNTIYF. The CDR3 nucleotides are TGTGCCAGCAGCCCTGACAGGGCTGGAAACACCATATATTTT.

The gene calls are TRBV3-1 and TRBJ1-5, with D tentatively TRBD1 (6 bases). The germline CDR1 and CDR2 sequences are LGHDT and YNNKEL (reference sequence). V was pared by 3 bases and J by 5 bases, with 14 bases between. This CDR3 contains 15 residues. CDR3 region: CASSHSDRPHQPQHF. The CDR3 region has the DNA TGTGCCAGCAGCCATTCGGACAGACCTCATCAGCCCCAGCATTTT. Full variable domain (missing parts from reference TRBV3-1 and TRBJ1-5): DTAVSQTPKYLVTQMGNDKSIKCEQNLGHDTMYWYKQDSKKFLKIMFSYNNKELIINETVPNRFSPKSPDKAHLNLHINSLELGDSAVYFCASSHSDRPHQPQHFGDGTRLSIL.

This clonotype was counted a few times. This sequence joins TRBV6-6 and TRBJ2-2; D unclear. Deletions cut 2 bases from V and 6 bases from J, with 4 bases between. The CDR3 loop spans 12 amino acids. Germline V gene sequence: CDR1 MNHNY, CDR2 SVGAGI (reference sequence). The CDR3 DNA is TGTGCCAGCAGTTACGGGTCCGGGGAGCTGTTTTTT. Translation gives CASSYGSGELFF.

The CDR3: CSVVAAGGYEQYF. The DNA of the CDR3 is TGCAGCGTTGTCGCGGCCGGGGGCTACGAGCAGTACTTC. The genes are TRBV29-1 and TRBJ2-7, with D possibly matching TRBD2 (6 bases). Germline CDR1 SQVTM, CDR2 ANQGSEA. The CDR3 has 13 amino acids. The germline V and J ends were trimmed by 4 bases and 3 bases, with 13 bases remaining between them.

The CDR3 DNA reads as TGTGCCAGCAGCTTAGTTCCTAGCGGGGGGCAAGAGACCCAGTACTTC. It is translated as CASSLVPSGGQETQYF. The rearrangement links TRBV7-2 to TRBJ2-5; 11 bases match TRBD2. The J segment lost 2 bases and the V segment lost 1 base, leaving 3 bases of the junction unmatched. Germline CDR1 SGHTA, CDR2 FQGNSA. CDR3 length: 16 residues.

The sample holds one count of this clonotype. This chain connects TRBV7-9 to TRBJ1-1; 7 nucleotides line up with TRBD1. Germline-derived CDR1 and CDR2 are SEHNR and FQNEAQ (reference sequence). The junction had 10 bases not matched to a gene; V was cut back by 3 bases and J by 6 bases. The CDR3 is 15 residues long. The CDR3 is CASSFSRQGQAEAFF. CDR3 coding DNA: TGTGCCAGCAGCTTTTCGAGACAGGGTCAGGCTGAAGCTTTCTTT.

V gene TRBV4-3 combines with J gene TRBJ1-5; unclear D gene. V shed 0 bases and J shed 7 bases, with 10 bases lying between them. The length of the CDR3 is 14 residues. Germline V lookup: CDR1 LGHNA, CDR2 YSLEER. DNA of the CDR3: TGCGCCAGCAGCCAAGATAACGACGGCCAGCCCCAGCATTTT. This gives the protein CASSQDNDGQPQHF.

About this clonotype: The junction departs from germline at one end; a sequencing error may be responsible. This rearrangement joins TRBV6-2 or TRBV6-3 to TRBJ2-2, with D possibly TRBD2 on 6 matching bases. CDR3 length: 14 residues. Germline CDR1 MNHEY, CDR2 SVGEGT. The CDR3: CASSNSGHTGELFF. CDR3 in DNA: TGTGCCAGCAGCAATAGCGGCCACACCGGAGAGCTGTTTTTT.

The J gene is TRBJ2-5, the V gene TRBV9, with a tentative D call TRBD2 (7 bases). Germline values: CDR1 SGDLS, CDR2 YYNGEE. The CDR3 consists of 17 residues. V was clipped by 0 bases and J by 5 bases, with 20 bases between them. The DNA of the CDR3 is TGTGCCAGCAGCGTAGGGAATGGGGGGGCCCTCTGGGAGACCCAGTACTTC. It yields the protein CASSVGNGGALWETQYF.

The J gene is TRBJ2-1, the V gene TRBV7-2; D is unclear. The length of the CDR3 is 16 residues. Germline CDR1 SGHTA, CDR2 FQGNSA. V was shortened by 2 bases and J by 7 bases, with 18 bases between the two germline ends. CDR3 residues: CASSLSTRSSGNEQFF. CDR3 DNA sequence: TGTGCCAGCAGCTTATCCACGCGGAGTTCCGGGAATGAGCAGTTCTTC.

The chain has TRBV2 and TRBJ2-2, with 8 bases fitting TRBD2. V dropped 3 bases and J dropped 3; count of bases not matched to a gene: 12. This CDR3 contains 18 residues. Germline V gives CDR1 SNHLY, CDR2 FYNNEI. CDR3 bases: TGTGCCAGCAGTGATGGGAAGGTCTGGCGGGAGGACACCGGGGAGCTGTTTTTT. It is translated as CASSDGKVWREDTGELFF.

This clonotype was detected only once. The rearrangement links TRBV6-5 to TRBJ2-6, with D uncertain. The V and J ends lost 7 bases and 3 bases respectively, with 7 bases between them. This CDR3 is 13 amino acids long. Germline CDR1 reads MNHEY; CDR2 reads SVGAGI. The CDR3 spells CASMRDGANVLTF. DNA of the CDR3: TGTGCCAGCATGCGCGATGGGGCCAACGTCCTGACTTTC.

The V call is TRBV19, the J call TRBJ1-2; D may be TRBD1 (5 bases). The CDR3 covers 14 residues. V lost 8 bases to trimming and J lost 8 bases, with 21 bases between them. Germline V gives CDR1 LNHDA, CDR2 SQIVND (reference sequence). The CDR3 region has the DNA TGTGCCAGTGGCGACAGTCCGGGGGGTCGGGGCTACACCTTC. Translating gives CASGDSPGGRGYTF.

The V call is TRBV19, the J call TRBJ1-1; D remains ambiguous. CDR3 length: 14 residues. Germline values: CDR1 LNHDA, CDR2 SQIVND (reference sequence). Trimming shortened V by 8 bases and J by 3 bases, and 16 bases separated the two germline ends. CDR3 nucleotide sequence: TGTGCCAGTGACGGTTCCAGCTTTGACACTGAAGCTTTCTTT. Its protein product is CASDGSSFDTEAFF.

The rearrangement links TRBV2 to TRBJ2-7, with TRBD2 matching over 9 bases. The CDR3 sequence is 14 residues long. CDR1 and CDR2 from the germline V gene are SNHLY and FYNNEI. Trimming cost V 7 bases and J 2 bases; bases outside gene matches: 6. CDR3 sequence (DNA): TGTGCCAGCACTGGACTAGCGACTCCCTACGAGCAGTACTTC. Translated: CASTGLATPYEQYF.

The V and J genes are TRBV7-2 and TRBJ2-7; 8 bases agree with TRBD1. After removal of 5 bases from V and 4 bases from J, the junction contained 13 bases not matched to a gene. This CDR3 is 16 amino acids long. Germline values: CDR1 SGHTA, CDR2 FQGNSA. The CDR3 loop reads CASSRLGQGERYEQYF. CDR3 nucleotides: TGTGCCAGCAGCCGCCTAGGACAGGGTGAACGTTACGAGCAGTACTTC.

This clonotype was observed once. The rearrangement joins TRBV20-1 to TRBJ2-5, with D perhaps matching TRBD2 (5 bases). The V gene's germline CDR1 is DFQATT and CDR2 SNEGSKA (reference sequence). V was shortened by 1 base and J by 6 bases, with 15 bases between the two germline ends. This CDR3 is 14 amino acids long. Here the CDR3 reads CSARVPGNMKTQYF. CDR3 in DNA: TGCAGTGCTAGAGTGCCGGGAAATATGAAGACCCAGTACTTC.

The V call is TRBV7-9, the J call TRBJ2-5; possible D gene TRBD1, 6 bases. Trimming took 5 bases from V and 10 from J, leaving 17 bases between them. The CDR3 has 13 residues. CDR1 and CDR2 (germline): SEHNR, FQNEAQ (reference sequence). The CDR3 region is CASSLGTSVDQYF. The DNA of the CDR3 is TGTGCCAGCAGCCTTGGGACATCGGTGGACCAGTACTTC.

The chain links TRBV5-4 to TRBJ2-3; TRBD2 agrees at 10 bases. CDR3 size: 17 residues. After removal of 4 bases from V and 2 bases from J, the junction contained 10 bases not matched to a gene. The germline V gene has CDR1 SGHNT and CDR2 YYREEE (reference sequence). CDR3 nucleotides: TGTGCCAGCAGCGGACCGGGACTAGCGCTAAACACAGATACGCAGTATTTT. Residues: CASSGPGLALNTDTQYF.

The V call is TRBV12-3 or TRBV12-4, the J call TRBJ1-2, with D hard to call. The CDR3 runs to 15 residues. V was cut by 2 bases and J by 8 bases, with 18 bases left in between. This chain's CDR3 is CASSLQETNYGGYTF. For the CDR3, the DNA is TGTGCCAGCAGTTTACAGGAGACCAACTATGGAGGCTACACCTTC.

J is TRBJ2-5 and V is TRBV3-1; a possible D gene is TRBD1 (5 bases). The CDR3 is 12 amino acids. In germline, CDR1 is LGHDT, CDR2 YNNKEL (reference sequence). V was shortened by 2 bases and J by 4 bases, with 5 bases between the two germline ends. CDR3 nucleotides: TGTGCCAGCAGCCAACAGGGAGAGACCCAGTACTTC. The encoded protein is CASSQQGETQYF.

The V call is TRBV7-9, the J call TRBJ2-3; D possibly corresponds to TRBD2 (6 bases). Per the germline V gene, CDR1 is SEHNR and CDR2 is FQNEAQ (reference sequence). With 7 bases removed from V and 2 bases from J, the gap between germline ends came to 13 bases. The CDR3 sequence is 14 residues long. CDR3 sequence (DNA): TGTGCCAGCATCCCGAGCGGGTCCACAGATACGCAGTATTTT. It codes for CASIPSGSTDTQYF.

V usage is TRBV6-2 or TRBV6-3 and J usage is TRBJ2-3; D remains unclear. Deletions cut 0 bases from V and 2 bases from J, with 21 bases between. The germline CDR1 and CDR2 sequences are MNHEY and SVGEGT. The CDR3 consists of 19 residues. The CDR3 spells CASSYSGQVTPSSTDTQYF. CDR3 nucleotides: TGTGCCAGCAGTTACTCGGGCCAAGTAACCCCGTCTTCCACAGATACGCAGTATTTT.

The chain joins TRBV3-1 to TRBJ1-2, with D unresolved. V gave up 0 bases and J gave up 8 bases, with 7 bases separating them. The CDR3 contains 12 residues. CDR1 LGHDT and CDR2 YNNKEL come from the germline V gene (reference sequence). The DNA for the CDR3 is TGTGCCAGCAGCCAAGAGGGAGGCGGCTACACCTTC. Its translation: CASSQEGGGYTF.

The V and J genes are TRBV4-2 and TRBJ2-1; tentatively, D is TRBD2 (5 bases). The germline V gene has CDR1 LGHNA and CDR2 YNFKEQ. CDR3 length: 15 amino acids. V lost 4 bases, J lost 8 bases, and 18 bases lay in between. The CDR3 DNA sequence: TGTGCCAGCAGCCCGCTGTCGGCGGGCCGGGATGAGCAGTTCTTC. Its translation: CASSPLSAGRDEQFF.